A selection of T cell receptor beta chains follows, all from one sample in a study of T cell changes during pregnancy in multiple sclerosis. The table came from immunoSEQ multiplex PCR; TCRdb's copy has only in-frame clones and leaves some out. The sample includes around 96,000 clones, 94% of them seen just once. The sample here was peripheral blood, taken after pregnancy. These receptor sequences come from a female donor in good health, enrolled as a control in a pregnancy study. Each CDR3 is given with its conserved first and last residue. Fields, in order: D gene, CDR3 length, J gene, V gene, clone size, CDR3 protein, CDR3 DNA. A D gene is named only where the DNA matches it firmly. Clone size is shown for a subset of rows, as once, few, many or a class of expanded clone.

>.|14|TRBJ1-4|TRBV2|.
CASRVQGTNEKLFF
TGTGCCAGCAGGGTACAGGGAACTAATGAAAAACTGTTTTTT
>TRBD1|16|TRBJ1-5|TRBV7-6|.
CASSVGTGESNQPQHF
TGTGCCAGCAGCGTCGGGACAGGCGAAAGCAATCAGCCCCAGCATTTT
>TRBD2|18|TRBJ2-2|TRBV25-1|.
CASSGRGLAGANTGELFF
TGTGCCAGCAGTGGGAGGGGACTAGCGGGAGCGAACACCGGGGAGCTGTTTTTT
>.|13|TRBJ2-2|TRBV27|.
CASSTEKRGELFF
TGTGCCAGCAGTACAGAAAAGCGGGGGGAGCTGTTTTTT
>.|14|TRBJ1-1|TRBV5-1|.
CASSWDTLNTEAFF
TGCGCCAGCAGCTGGGACACCTTGAACACTGAAGCTTTCTTT
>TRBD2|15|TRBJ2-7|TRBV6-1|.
CASSEGGSVSYEQYF
TGTGCCAGCAGTGAGGGAGGGTCAGTATCCTACGAGCAGTACTTC
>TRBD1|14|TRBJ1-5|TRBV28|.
CASRGQVITKPQHF
TGTGCCAGCAGGGGACAGGTAATAACCAAGCCCCAGCATTTT
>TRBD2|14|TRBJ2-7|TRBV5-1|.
CASSPSRGDYEQYF
TGCGCCAGCAGCCCCTCGCGGGGGGACTACGAGCAGTACTTC
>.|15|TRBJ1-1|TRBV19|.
CASSYLTEANTEAFF
TGTGCCAGTAGTTACTTAACTGAGGCGAACACTGAAGCTTTCTTT
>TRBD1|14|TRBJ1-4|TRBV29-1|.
CSGGFGTGDEKLFF
TGCAGCGGCGGATTCGGGACAGGGGACGAAAAACTGTTTTTT
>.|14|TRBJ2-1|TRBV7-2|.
CASSHHRVGNEQFF
TGTGCCAGCAGCCACCACCGGGTTGGCAATGAGCAGTTCTTC
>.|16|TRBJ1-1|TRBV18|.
CASSPTAGLHPSGAFF
TGTGCCAGCTCACCAACGGCGGGACTACATCCTAGCGGAGCTTTCTTT
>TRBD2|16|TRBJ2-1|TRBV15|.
CATSRGLGGRRDEQFF
TGTGCCACCAGCAGGGGTCTGGGCGGGAGACGTGATGAGCAGTTCTTC
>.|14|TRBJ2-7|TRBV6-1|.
CASYPQGGKTRQYF
TGTGCCAGCTACCCACAGGGGGGGAAGACGCGGCAGTACTTC
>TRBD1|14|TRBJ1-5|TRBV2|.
CASTGQAGTQPQHF
TGTGCCAGTACGGGACAGGCGGGCACTCAGCCCCAGCATTTT
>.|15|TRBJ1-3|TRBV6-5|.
CASSYSGGFGNTIYF
TGTGCCAGCAGTTACTCCGGGGGGTTTGGAAACACCATATATTTT
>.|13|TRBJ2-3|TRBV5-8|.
CASSPGWSDTQYF
TGTGCCAGCAGCCCCGGGTGGTCAGATACGCAGTATTTT
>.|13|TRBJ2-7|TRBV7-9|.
CASSLQGPYEQYF
TGTGCCAGCAGCTTACAGGGCCCCTACGAGCAGTACTTC
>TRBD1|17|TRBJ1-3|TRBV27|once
CASRAGPWTGTGNTIYF
TGTGCCAGCAGGGCGGGCCCGTGGACAGGGACGGGAAACACCATATATTTT
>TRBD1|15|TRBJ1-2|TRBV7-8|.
CASSSRTGGVYGYTF
TGTGCCAGCAGCTCGAGGACAGGGGGCGTCTATGGCTACACCTTC
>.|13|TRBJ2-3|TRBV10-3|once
CAIRGAFPDTQYF
TGTGCCATCAGGGGGGCTTTTCCTGATACGCAGTATTTT
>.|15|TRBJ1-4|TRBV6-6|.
CASSWRGGANEKLFF
TGTGCCAGCAGTTGGAGGGGAGGGGCTAATGAAAAACTGTTTTTT
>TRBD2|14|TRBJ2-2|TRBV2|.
CASKLAGLSGELFF
TGTGCCAGCAAGCTAGCGGGACTGTCCGGGGAGCTGTTTTTT
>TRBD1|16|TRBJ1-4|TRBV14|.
CASSRETGSRDEKLFF
TGTGCCAGCAGCAGAGAGACAGGGAGCAGGGATGAAAAACTGTTTTTT
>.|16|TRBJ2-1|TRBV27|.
CASSFDQRSSYNEQFF
TGTGCCAGCAGCTTCGATCAGCGGAGCTCCTACAATGAGCAGTTCTTC
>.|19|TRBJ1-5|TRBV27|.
CASSPRRLIGYYSNQPQHF
TGTGCCAGCAGTCCCCGCCGTTTGATCGGCTACTATAGCAATCAGCCCCAGCATTTT
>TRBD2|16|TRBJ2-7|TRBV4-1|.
CASSQRLAGGTYEQYF
TGCGCCAGCAGCCAACGACTAGCGGGAGGCACCTACGAGCAGTACTTC
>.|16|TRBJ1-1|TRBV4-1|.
CASSPGSRGHNTEAFF
TGCGCCAGCAGCCCCGGTTCACGGGGACACAACACTGAAGCTTTCTTT
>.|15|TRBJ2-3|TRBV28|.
CASSLRAEYTDTQYF
TGTGCCAGCAGTTTGAGGGCGGAGTACACAGATACGCAGTATTTT
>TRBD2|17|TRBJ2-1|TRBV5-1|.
CASSSGRAEVTYNEQFF
TGCGCCAGCAGCAGCGGGAGGGCCGAAGTCACCTACAATGAGCAGTTCTTC
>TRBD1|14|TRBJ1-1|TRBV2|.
CASSPGTGHLEAFF
TGTGCCAGCAGCCCCGGGACAGGGCATCTTGAAGCTTTCTTT
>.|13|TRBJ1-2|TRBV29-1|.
CSVRHVNNYGYTF
TGCAGCGTAAGACACGTTAATAACTATGGCTACACCTTC
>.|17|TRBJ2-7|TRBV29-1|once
CSVALKLGKEDPHEQYF
TGCAGCGTGGCCCTCAAGTTAGGAAAGGAGGACCCCCACGAGCAGTACTTC
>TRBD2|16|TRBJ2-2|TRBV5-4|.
CASSSGLAANTGELFF
TGTGCCAGCAGCTCAGGACTAGCGGCTAACACCGGGGAGCTGTTTTTT
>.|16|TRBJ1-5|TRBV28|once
CASSLLTRQSNQPQHF
TGTGCCAGCAGTTTATTAACTCGCCAAAGCAATCAGCCCCAGCATTTT
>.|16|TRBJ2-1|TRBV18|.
CASSPPSLATLGEQFF
TGTGCCAGCTCACCACCTTCGCTAGCGACCCTGGGTGAGCAGTTCTTC
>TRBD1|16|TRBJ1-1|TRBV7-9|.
CASSHHQQGDFSEAFF
TGTGCCAGCAGCCACCACCAACAGGGGGATTTTTCTGAAGCTTTCTTT
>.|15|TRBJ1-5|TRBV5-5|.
CASSPTGEGGQPQHF
TGTGCCAGCAGCCCCACTGGGGAGGGGGGACAGCCCCAGCATTTT
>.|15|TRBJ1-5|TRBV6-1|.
CASSGGRMGSQPQHF
TGTGCCAGCAGTGGAGGAAGGATGGGGAGTCAGCCCCAGCATTTT
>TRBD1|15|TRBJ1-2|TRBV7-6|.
CASSFLTGNNYGYTF
TGTGCCAGCAGCTTCCTGACAGGGAATAACTATGGCTACACCTTC
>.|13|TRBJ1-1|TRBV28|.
CASRQIGFTEAFF
TGTGCCAGCAGACAGATTGGGTTCACTGAAGCTTTCTTT
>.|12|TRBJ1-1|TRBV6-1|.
CASSESGRRAFF
TGTGCCAGCAGTGAAAGTGGCCGGCGGGCTTTCTTT
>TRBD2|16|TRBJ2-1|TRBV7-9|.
CASSLERTSGPNEQFF
TGTGCCAGCAGCTTAGAAAGGACTAGCGGGCCCAATGAGCAGTTCTTC
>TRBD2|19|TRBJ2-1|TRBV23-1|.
CASSQSVRLAEGTYNEQFF
TGCGCCAGCAGTCAATCGGTAAGACTAGCGGAAGGAACCTACAATGAGCAGTTCTTC
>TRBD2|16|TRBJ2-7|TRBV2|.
CASSGGTSGPGYEQYF
TGTGCCAGCAGTGGGGGGACTAGCGGCCCGGGTTACGAGCAGTACTTC
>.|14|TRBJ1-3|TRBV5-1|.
CASSPGGSGNTIYF
TGCGCCAGCAGCCCCGGGGGGTCTGGAAACACCATATATTTT
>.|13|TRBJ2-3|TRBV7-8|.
CASSSASTDTQYF
TGTGCCAGCAGCTCCGCTAGTACAGATACGCAGTATTTT
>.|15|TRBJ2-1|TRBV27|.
CASSPGSGSWVEQFF
TGTGCCAGCAGTCCCGGGAGCGGTTCTTGGGTTGAGCAGTTCTTC
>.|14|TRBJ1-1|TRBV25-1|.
CASSEWSENTEAFF
TGTGCCAGCAGTGAGTGGTCAGAGAACACTGAAGCTTTCTTT
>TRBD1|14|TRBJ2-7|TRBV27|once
CASSFRTGGGEQYF
TGTGCCAGCAGTTTTCGGACAGGGGGTGGGGAGCAGTACTTC